The 26 T cell receptor beta chains listed next were all sequenced from one sample in a study of T cell repertoires in cytomegalovirus infection. TCRdb itself ran the reads through MiXCR, one entry per CDR3 protein. In the table there are hundreds of thousands of distinct CDR3 sequences, less than 25% of which are singletons. Sequencing used CD8+ T cells from PBMCs. These receptors were collected from a human donor in good health (CMV status not recorded). Some clones in this sample may be carry-over from other donors' samples.

J is TRBJ1-1 and V is TRBV28; D gene unclear. The CDR3 is 16 residues long. Germline lookup yields CDR1 MDHEN and CDR2 SYDVKM. Trimming removed 1 base at V and 1 base at J, with 13 bases between. The CDR3 spells CASSLSPTWGNTEAFF. The CDR3 DNA reads as TGTGCCAGCAGTTTATCCCCTACTTGGGGGAACACTGAAGCTTTCTTT.

The chain has TRBV7-9 and TRBJ1-1, with TRBD1 as a possible D gene (6 bases). This CDR3 spans 15 amino acids. Per the germline V gene, CDR1 is SEHNR and CDR2 is FQNEAQ (reference sequence). The V end lost 0 bases, the J end lost 5 bases, and 13 bases lay between the germline ends. The CDR3 loop reads CASSLAETGRTEAFF. CDR3 DNA sequence: TGTGCCAGCAGCTTAGCGGAGACAGGTCGAACTGAAGCTTTCTTT.

CDR3 in amino acids: CASSLARVVEQFF. CDR3 nucleotides: TGTGCCAGCAGCTTAGCGCGGGTAGTGGAGCAGTTCTTC. The genes are TRBV7-9 and TRBJ2-1, with a weak D call TRBD2 (5 bases). Trimming took 0 bases from V and 10 from J, leaving 10 bases between them. Germline assignment: CDR1 SEHNR and CDR2 FQNEAQ (reference sequence). The CDR3 extends over 13 amino acids.

This clonotype showed up many times. V gene TRBV7-6 combines with J gene TRBJ1-1; 7 bases map to TRBD1. The CDR3 contains 15 residues. Germline-derived CDR1 and CDR2 are SGHVS and FNYEAQ. With V trimmed by 5 bases and J by 3 bases, 9 bases remained unmatched. CDR3 in amino acids: CASSPPSGGHTEAFF. The CDR3 DNA reads as TGTGCCAGCAGCCCTCCTTCAGGGGGGCACACTGAAGCTTTCTTT.

The chain recombines TRBV6-2 or TRBV6-3 with TRBJ2-1; D uncertain. CDR3 length: 16 residues. Germline lookup yields CDR1 MNHEY and CDR2 SVGEGT. Trimming removed 3 bases from V and 3 bases from J, with 15 bases in between. CDR3 sequence: CASSYPRRRGYNEQFF. CDR3 sequence (DNA): TGTGCCAGCAGTTATCCCCGAAGAAGAGGCTACAATGAGCAGTTCTTC.

This clonotype showed up many times. V and J are TRBV7-2 and TRBJ2-7; D remains unclear. Germline V lookup: CDR1 SGHTA, CDR2 FQGNSA. V was cut by 8 bases and J by 3 bases, with 2 bases left in between. The length of the CDR3 is 9 residues. The CDR3 bases are TGTGCCAGCCGCTACGAGCAGTACTTC. Amino acid sequence: CASRYEQYF.

V and J are TRBV27 and TRBJ2-3; 7 bases align to TRBD1. Germline lookup yields CDR1 MNHEY and CDR2 SMNVEV (reference sequence). The CDR3 is made up of 17 amino acids. The J segment lost 4 bases and the V segment lost 6 bases, leaving 16 bases of the junction unmatched. CDR3 in DNA: TGTGCCAGCAGACCGCCTCGCTACAGGGGTAGCTCAGATACGCAGTATTTT. Protein: CASRPPRYRGSSDTQYF.

The chain joins TRBV29-1 to TRBJ2-7; D not certain. The CDR3 has 14 residues. V was cut by 4 bases and J by 3 bases, with 16 bases left in between. Germline values: CDR1 SQVTM, CDR2 ANQGSEA. The CDR3 protein is CSVVGLSQIYEQYF. The CDR3 DNA sequence: TGCAGCGTTGTCGGTTTAAGCCAGATCTACGAGCAGTACTTC.

This clonotype was detected ten times or more. The rearrangement uses TRBV7-9 and TRBJ2-1; 8 bases agree with TRBD2. Germline V CDR1 and CDR2: SEHNR, FQNEAQ (reference sequence). V shed 4 bases and J 5 bases; nucleotides not matched to a gene: 10. CDR3 length equals 16 residues. The CDR3 loop is CASSSQAGAINNEQFF. In DNA, the CDR3 is TGTGCCAGCAGCTCCCAAGCGGGGGCCATCAACAATGAGCAGTTCTTC.

This clonotype appeared a few times. The V gene is TRBV6-2 or TRBV6-3, the J gene TRBJ1-2; the D gene is possibly TRBD1 (5 bases). Germline V gene sequence: CDR1 MNHEY, CDR2 SVGEGT. This CDR3 spans 13 amino acids. Trimming took off 4 bases at V and 3 bases at J, with 9 bases between the two ends. CDR3 in amino acids: CASSSTAHYGYTF. The CDR3 DNA sequence: TGTGCCAGCAGTTCGACAGCTCACTATGGCTACACCTTC.

This clonotype was seen a few times. This rearrangement joins TRBV14 to TRBJ2-7, with D possibly being TRBD2 (5 bases). The CDR3 loop spans 14 amino acids. Looked up from germline, CDR1 is SGHDN and CDR2 is FVKESK. The germline V and J ends were trimmed by 5 bases and 1 base, with 12 bases remaining between them. CDR3 in amino acids: CASSFVRGSYEQYF. In DNA form, the CDR3 reads TGTGCCAGCAGCTTTGTACGGGGATCCTACGAGCAGTACTTC.

The genes are TRBV4-1 and TRBJ1-1; the D is unclear. Germline lookup yields CDR1 MGHRA and CDR2 YSYEKL. Trimming removed 8 bases from V and 0 bases from J, with 10 bases in between. This CDR3 contains 13 residues. DNA of the CDR3: TGCGCCAGCGGGAGACATATGAACACTGAAGCTTTCTTT. It encodes CASGRHMNTEAFF.

The J gene is TRBJ1-2, the V gene TRBV13; no reliable D call. The CDR3 runs to 16 residues. Trimming took off 3 bases at V and 4 bases at J, with 18 bases between the two ends. Germline lookup yields CDR1 PRHDT and CDR2 FYEKMQ (reference sequence). Here the CDR3 DNA reads TGTGCCAGCAGCTTTTCAATGCTCGGACCGCTCTATGGCTACACCTTC. Protein: CASSFSMLGPLYGYTF.

For this clonotype: Being one base from a much bigger clone, this may be a read error. J is TRBJ2-3 and V is TRBV6-2 or TRBV6-3; D tentatively reads TRBD1 or TRBD2 (5 bases each). Trimming pared 0 bases from V and 0 bases from J, leaving 19 bases between. In germline, CDR1 is MNHEY, CDR2 SVGEGT. CDR3 size: 19 residues. The CDR3 protein is CASSYSQKRGETSTDTQYF. Here the CDR3 DNA reads TGTGCCAGCAGTTACTCACAGAAGAGGGGTGAAACTAGCACAGATACGCAGTATTTT.

This clonotype appeared a few times. This CDR3 reads CSAKTGTGVNEQFF. The CDR3 nucleotides are TGCAGCGCCAAGACCGGGACAGGGGTCAATGAGCAGTTCTTC. The chain couples TRBV29-1 to TRBJ2-1, with 10 bases lining up with TRBD1. The CDR3 runs to 14 residues. Per the germline V gene, CDR1 is SQVTM and CDR2 is ANQGSEA. Trimming took 7 bases from V and 6 from J; bases not matched to a gene: 9.

This clonotype was recorded a few times. The rearrangement links TRBV7-3 to TRBJ2-1; 15 bases agree with TRBD2. The CDR3 loop spans 20 amino acids. Germline V CDR1 and CDR2: SGHTA, FQGTGA. Losses at the gene ends were 5 bases for V and 8 bases for J; bases not matched to a gene: 19. The CDR3 loop is CASSVKPTSGLAGGQDEQFF. CDR3 nucleotides: TGTGCCAGCAGCGTAAAACCAACGTCGGGACTAGCGGGGGGCCAGGATGAGCAGTTCTTC.

This clonotype was observed many times. This chain joins TRBV15 and TRBJ2-7; D tentatively reads TRBD1 or TRBD2 (5 bases each). Trimming pared 5 bases from V and 3 bases from J, leaving 8 bases between. The CDR3 is made up of 12 amino acids. Per the germline V gene, CDR1 is LNHNV and CDR2 is YYDKDF (reference sequence). This CDR3 reads CATSRDGYEQYF. The DNA of the CDR3 is TGTGCCACCAGCCGGGACGGCTACGAGCAGTACTTC.

This clonotype was seen only a few times. The rearrangement joins TRBV2 to TRBJ1-1; unclear D gene. Germline values: CDR1 SNHLY, CDR2 FYNNEI. V lost 4 bases to trimming and J lost 0 bases, with 9 bases between them. The CDR3 consists of 14 residues. CDR3 DNA: TGTGCCAGCAGTGGGGAGGGCATGAACACTGAAGCTTTCTTT. Its translation is CASSGEGMNTEAFF.

This clonotype was counted once. With a much larger clone just one base away, this may be a read error. The chain links TRBV12-3 or TRBV12-4 to TRBJ1-4; D is perhaps TRBD1 (5 bases). The V and J ends lost 8 bases and 6 bases respectively, with 10 bases between them. The CDR3 sequence is 12 residues long. The CDR3 reads CASGGDDEKLFF. The DNA of the CDR3 is TGTGCCAGCGGAGGGGATGATGAAAAACTGTTTTTT.

This chain links TRBV7-8 with TRBJ1-1, with a possible D match to TRBD1 (6 bases). The germline V gene has CDR1 SGHVS and CDR2 FQNEAQ. The CDR3 totals 12 residues. With 4 bases removed from V and 11 bases from J, the gap between germline ends came to 14 bases. The DNA for the CDR3 is TGTGCCAGCAGCTCAGGGGACTTTGATGCTTTCTTT. Its translation is CASSSGDFDAFF.

The J gene is TRBJ1-2, the V gene TRBV5-1; D unclear. Between the trimmed V and J ends, which lost 7 bases and 2 bases, there was a span of 12 bases. CDR3 size: 13 residues. Germline V gene data show CDR1 as SGHRS and CDR2 as YFSETQ. The CDR3 protein is CASFGEPNYGYTF. CDR3 in DNA: TGCGCCAGCTTTGGGGAACCGAACTATGGCTACACCTTC.

This clonotype was found once. In this CDR3 the conserved last residue, phenylalanine or tryptophan, is missing, so a read error is likely. The chain joins TRBV27 to TRBJ1-2; 7 bases align to TRBD1. After removal of 5 bases from V and 0 bases from J, the junction contained 6 bases not matched to a gene. The CDR3 has 15 amino acids. Germline V CDR1 and CDR2: MNHEY, SMNVEV (reference sequence). The CDR3 bases are TGTGCCAGCAGTACAGGGGCTAAAGCTAACTATGGCTACACCTCC. Its translation: CASSTGAKANYGYTS.

The table lists this clonotype with many counts. CDR3: CASSYSLAELAGEETQYF. The CDR3 bases are TGTGCCAGCAGTTACAGTTTGGCCGAACTAGCGGGGGAAGAGACCCAGTACTTC. The rearrangement joins TRBV6-2 or TRBV6-3 to TRBJ2-5; 11 nucleotides align to TRBD2. The CDR3 totals 18 residues. V shed 2 bases, J shed 3 bases, and the junction held 11 bases outside the gene matches. Germline CDR1 MNHEY, CDR2 SVGEGT.

The V gene is TRBV28, the J gene TRBJ1-6, with D perhaps matching TRBD1 (6 bases). Trimming removed 3 bases at V and 5 bases at J, with 11 bases between. The CDR3 is 15 residues long. CDR1 and CDR2 from the germline V gene are MDHEN and SYDVKM. The CDR3 bases are TGTGCCAGCAGTTTCAGGGGAGAGGATAATTCACCCCTCCACTTT. Translating it yields CASSFRGEDNSPLHF.

This rearrangement joins TRBV4-3 to TRBJ2-1; no reliable D call. V was pared by 8 bases and J by 6 bases, with 20 bases between. CDR1 and CDR2 from the germline V gene are LGHNA and YSLEER. The CDR3 is 15 amino acids. CDR3 region: CASSPHTSGRNEQFF. For the CDR3, the DNA is TGCGCCAGCTCTCCCCATACGTCCGGTCGCAATGAGCAGTTCTTC.

The table lists this clonotype with a few counts. The chain uses TRBV27 and TRBJ1-1; D is possibly TRBD1 (6 bases). The CDR3 length is 14 residues. V lost 4 bases and J 3 bases, leaving 12 bases between the germline ends. Germline CDR1 MNHEY, CDR2 SMNVEV (reference sequence). The CDR3 reads CASSWVRGDTEAFF. CDR3 coding DNA: TGTGCCAGCAGTTGGGTCAGGGGAGACACTGAAGCTTTCTTT.